This is a list of T cell receptor beta chains from one sample in a study of blood T cells in healthy people across ages. Each CDR3 protein is one row after TCRdb ran MiXCR on the 5' RACE reads. Of some 640,000 distinct CDR3 sequences listed, 25% to 30% are singletons. What was sequenced was blood. The receptors shown here come from a woman older than 75 in good health. Both conserved end residues are part of each CDR3. Fields, in order: V gene, clone size, D gene, J gene, CDR3 DNA, CDR3 protein. A D gene is named only where the DNA matches it firmly. Rows may omit the clone size; those that give it use once, few, many or a size class.

>TRBV29-1|many|TRBD1|TRBJ2-3
TGCAGTCTAAACCGGGACAGGGAAGATACGCAGTATTTT
CSLNRDREDTQYF
>TRBV4-1|few|TRBD1|TRBJ1-4
TGCGCCAGCAGCCAGGACGGGACAGTTAATAATGAAAAACTGTTTTTT
CASSQDGTVNNEKLFF
>TRBV6-2/TRBV6-3|many|-|TRBJ1-2
TGTGCCAGCAGTGTACGCCGGGACTCAGGCGGCTACACCTTC
CASSVRRDSGGYTF
>TRBV5-1|-|TRBD2|TRBJ2-1
TGCGCCAGCAGCTTGAGTAGCGGGAGGTATAATGAGCAGTTCTTC
CASSLSSGRYNEQFF
>TRBV20-1|many|TRBD1|TRBJ2-7
TGCAGTGCTTACTCCGGGACAGGGGAGCTTAGGAGCTCCTACGAGCAGTACTTC
CSAYSGTGELRSSYEQYF
>TRBV7-2|few|-|TRBJ2-5
TGTGCCAGCAGCTTACCGGATTTCCTCAATGAGCAGTACTTC
CASSLPDFLNEQYF
>TRBV5-1|-|TRBD2|TRBJ2-1
TGCGCCAGCTCCCCCGAGGGACTAGCGGGAGTTGAGCAGTTCTTC
CASSPEGLAGVEQFF
>TRBV7-3|-|-|TRBJ2-2
TGTGCCAGCAGCTTTTTACAGGGAACCGGGGAGCTGTTTTTT
CASSFLQGTGELFF
>TRBV20-1|few|TRBD1|TRBJ1-6
TGCAGTGCTAGGGGGACAGCCGGTCCGTCCTATAATTCACCCCTCCACTTT
CSARGTAGPSYNSPLHF
>TRBV20-1|many|TRBD2|TRBJ2-5
TGCAGTGCTAGAGATCCAACTAGCGTTTGGGAGACCCAGTACTTC
CSARDPTSVWETQYF
>TRBV5-1|many|-|TRBJ2-5
TGCGCCAGCAGCTTGGGTATGGGGGAAGAGACCCAGTACTTC
CASSLGMGEETQYF
>TRBV20-1|many|-|TRBJ1-5
TGCAGTGCTAGAGGCAGGTATAGCAATCAGCCCCAGCATTTT
CSARGRYSNQPQHF
>TRBV6-1|-|-|TRBJ1-1
TGTGCCAGCACCATAAGGTGGGGGCGCGCTGAAGCTTTCTTT
CASTIRWGRAEAFF
>TRBV5-1|few|-|TRBJ1-1
TGCGCCAGCAGCTATACCTGGGACACTGAAGCTTTCTTT
CASSYTWDTEAFF
>TRBV3-1|few|-|TRBJ1-5
TGTGCCAGCAGCCAAGGGGTGAATCAGCCCCAGCATTTT
CASSQGVNQPQHF
>TRBV7-2|-|-|TRBJ2-4
TGTGCCAGCAGCTCCTACGACGACGACATTCAGTACTTC
CASSSYDDDIQYF
>TRBV6-2/TRBV6-3|many|-|TRBJ2-3
TGTGCCAGCAGTTGGGGGAGCATTACTAGCACAGATACGCAGTATTTT
CASSWGSITSTDTQYF
>TRBV6-2/TRBV6-3|many|-|TRBJ2-3
TGTGCCAGCAGTCAACACCGAACAACGGGAACAGATACGCAGTATTTT
CASSQHRTTGTDTQYF
>TRBV5-1|few|TRBD1|TRBJ1-1
TGCGCCAGCAGCACTAGCCCGGCAGGGGGCAACACTGAAGCTTTCTTT
CASSTSPAGGNTEAFF
>TRBV6-6|many|-|TRBJ2-1
TGTGCCAGCAGTTTTCCCGGGACTCGAAATGAGCAGTTCTTC
CASSFPGTRNEQFF
>TRBV5-1|once|TRBD2|TRBJ2-3
TGCGCCAGCAGCATCGGGACTAGCGGGACCACAGATACGCAGTATTTT
CASSIGTSGTTDTQYF
>TRBV20-1|-|TRBD2|TRBJ2-3
TGCAGTGCTAGATCGGGACTAGCGGGGAGGTTCGATACGCAGTATTTT
CSARSGLAGRFDTQYF
>TRBV7-2|-|-|TRBJ1-5
TGTGCCAGCAGCTTAGAGTGGGGTACTTGGAATCAGCCCCAGCATTTT
CASSLEWGTWNQPQHF
>TRBV7-2|-|-|TRBJ2-1
TGTGCCAGCAGCTTAGACGGGGCGTACAATGAGCAGTTCTTC
CASSLDGAYNEQFF
>TRBV7-2|-|-|TRBJ2-2
TGTGCCAGCAGCTTAGGGACACCCATCAGGACCGGGGAGCTGTTTTTT
CASSLGTPIRTGELFF
>TRBV5-1|many|TRBD2|TRBJ2-1
TGCGCCAGCAGCCTAGCGGGGGGGCTGGGCAATGAGCAGTTCTTC
CASSLAGGLGNEQFF
>TRBV27|few|-|TRBJ1-6
TGTGCCAGCAGTCCTCAAAACAATTCACCCCTCCACTTT
CASSPQNNSPLHF
>TRBV5-6|many|-|TRBJ2-3
TGTGCCAGCAGTTTCCCCCAGGGTACGCAGTATTTT
CASSFPQGTQYF
>TRBV6-1|-|-|TRBJ1-2
TGTGCCAGCAGTGTAACGGAGGGAACCAACTATGGTTACACCTTC
CASSVTEGTNYGYTF
>TRBV5-4|few|-|TRBJ2-1
TGTGCCAGCAGCTCGGCGCAAGAGACCCAGTTCTTC
CASSSAQETQFF
>TRBV27|many|-|TRBJ2-3
TGTGCCAGCAGCCCGTTCCCAGGCACAGATACGCAGTATTTT
CASSPFPGTDTQYF
>TRBV18|-|-|TRBJ2-3
TGTACCAGCTCACCCACAGATACGCAGTATTTT
CTSSPTDTQYF
>TRBV11-2|-|TRBD2|TRBJ2-3
TGTGCCAGCAGCTTAGAGCGGGGGGGCCAAGATACGCAGTATTTT
CASSLERGGQDTQYF
>TRBV7-9|-|-|TRBJ2-2
TGTGCCAGCAGTCCCGAGGGTCCCGGGGAGCTGTTTTTT
CASSPEGPGELFF
>TRBV6-1|-|TRBD2|TRBJ2-2
TGTGCCAGCAGTCTCCTAACTAGCGGGGGGGCTGGCACCGGGGAGCTGTTTTTT
CASSLLTSGGAGTGELFF
>TRBV7-6|many|TRBD1|TRBJ1-2
TGTGCCAGCAGCCTTAAGACAGGGAGTACCTATGGCTACACCTTC
CASSLKTGSTYGYTF
>TRBV20-1|-|TRBD1|TRBJ2-2
TGCAGTGCAAGGGGGCAGCGGAACACCGGGGAGCTGTTTTTT
CSARGQRNTGELFF
>TRBV5-1|-|-|TRBJ2-1
TGCGCCAGCAGCTTGGTTAGGGACAATGAGCAGTTCTTC
CASSLVRDNEQFF
>TRBV4-3|-|-|TRBJ1-4
TGCGCCAGCAGCCAAGATCGACCCCTGGGAGGCTTAAATGAAAAACTGTTTTTT
CASSQDRPLGGLNEKLFF
>TRBV13|few|-|TRBJ2-6
TGTGCCAGCAGCTCGGACGGGCTTAAGGCCAACGTCCTGACTTTC
CASSSDGLKANVLTF
>TRBV4-2|many|-|TRBJ1-6
TGTGCCAGCAGCCAAGATAATAGTTCACCCCTCCACTTT
CASSQDNSSPLHF
>TRBV7-3|many|-|TRBJ2-7
TGTGCCAGCAGCTTAACTCCAGGGACGTACGAGCAGTACTTC
CASSLTPGTYEQYF
>TRBV9|many|TRBD2|TRBJ2-1
TGTGCCAGCAGCGTAGGTCCGGGGGGGTACAATGAGCAGTTCTTC
CASSVGPGGYNEQFF
>TRBV2|few|TRBD1|TRBJ2-6
TGTGCCAGCAGTGAAGCGGGGGCCAAACAGGGGGGACGCGTCTCTGGGGCCAACGTCCTGACTTTC
CASSEAGAKQGGRVSGANVLTF
>TRBV5-1|few|TRBD1|TRBJ2-5
TGCGCCAGCAGCGCCGGGACAGGGAAGGGTAATGAGCAGTACTTC
CASSAGTGKGNEQYF
>TRBV20-1|many|TRBD1|TRBJ1-6
TGCAGTGCTAGAGAAGCAGGACAGGGAGTTTCACCCCTCCACTTT
CSAREAGQGVSPLHF
>TRBV7-2|many|TRBD1|TRBJ1-5
TGTGCCAGCAGCTCGGGACAGGGAAGCAATCAGCCCCAGCATTTT
CASSSGQGSNQPQHF
>TRBV27|many|TRBD2|TRBJ2-5
TGTGCCAGCAGTTATCGGGAGGCAAGGGAGACCCAGTACTTC
CASSYREARETQYF
>TRBV9|many|TRBD1|TRBJ2-5
TGTGCCAGCAGCCTGGGAATGGACAGGGCGACGAAGACCCAGTACTTC
CASSLGMDRATKTQYF
>TRBV4-2|many|-|TRBJ2-5
TGTGCCAGCAGCCCCAGACAAGTACAAGAGACCCAGTACTTC
CASSPRQVQETQYF